This passage covers 31 T cell receptor beta chains from one sample sequenced in a study of T cell responses to AZD1222 COVID-19 vaccine. This table comes from immunoSEQ multiplex PCR, and its TCRdb copy is limited to in-frame clones, with some not included. The sample has over 90,000 clones; roughly 89% are singletons. The sequencing used peripheral blood, collected on day 0 of AZD1222 vaccination. The receptor set was obtained from an adult in good health.

The chain combines TRBV19 with TRBJ2-7; D may be TRBD2 (6 bases). V lost 3 bases and J lost 0, with 9 bases in between. The CDR3 length is 14 residues. Germline values: CDR1 LNHDA, CDR2 SQIVND (reference sequence). CDR3 coding DNA: TGTGCCAGTAGTATCCGGGAGAACTCCTACGAGCAGTACTTC. This gives the protein CASSIRENSYEQYF.

The J gene is TRBJ2-7, the V gene TRBV7-3; D is undetermined. V was cut by 5 bases and J by 2 bases, with 1 base left in between. Germline loops: CDR1 SGHTA, CDR2 FQGTGA. This CDR3 has 10 residues. CDR3 in DNA: TGTGCCAGCAGCCCCTACGAGCAGTACTTC. Translating it yields CASSPYEQYF. The full variable domain, rest sourced from reference TRBV7-3 and TRBJ2-7, is GAGVSQTPSNKVTEKGKYVELRCDPISGHTALYWYRQSLGQGPEFLIYFQGTGAADDSGLPNDRFFAVRPEGSVSTLKIQRTERGDSAVYLCASSPYEQYFGPGTRLTVT.

CDR3 coding DNA: TGCGCCAGCAGCTTGGATCCAGGGGGTTCTACTGGAAACACCATATATTTT. Its translation is CASSLDPGGSTGNTIYF. The V gene is TRBV5-1, the J gene TRBJ1-3; 7 bases are shared with TRBD1. This CDR3 spans 17 amino acids. Per germline, CDR1 SGHRS and CDR2 YFSETQ. V trimming: 0 bases; J trimming: 2 bases; junction bases outside the gene matches: 8.

The chain recombines TRBV18 with TRBJ2-1; TRBD2 matches 10 bases. V lost 5 bases, J lost 8 bases, and 9 bases stayed unmatched. Per the germline V gene, CDR1 is KGHSH and CDR2 is LQKENI. This CDR3 has 15 residues. Here the CDR3 DNA reads TGTGCCAGCTCAGGGACTAGCGTCGGCCGCGATGAGCAGTTCTTC. As protein: CASSGTSVGRDEQFF.

The chain links TRBV21-1 to TRBJ1-4; the listed D gene, TRBD1, was not tested against the DNA. TRBV21-1 is a recognized pseudogene. The CDR3 is 16 residues long. CDR3: CASSKFRDRGLEKLFF. The DNA of the CDR3 is TGTGCCAGCAGCAAATTCAGAGACAGGGGGCTTGAAAAACTGTTTTTT.

This clone was seen a few times. The chain carries TRBV7-2 and TRBJ1-2; D is unclear. Germline V gives CDR1 SGHTA, CDR2 FQGNSA. CDR3 length: 17 amino acids. V shed 3 bases and J shed 6 bases, with 23 bases lying between them. The CDR3: CASSLGREFVRSHGYTF. The CDR3 DNA reads as TGTGCCAGCAGCTTGGGGAGGGAGTTCGTCCGCTCACATGGCTACACCTTC. Using reference TRBV7-2 and TRBJ1-2 for the parts outside the CDR3, the full variable domain is GAGVSQSPSNKVTEKGKDVELRCDPISGHTALYWYRQSLGQGLEFLIYFQGNSAPDKSGLPSDRFSAERTGGSVSTLTIQRTQQEDSAVYLCASSLGREFVRSHGYTFGSGTRLTVV.

This clone appeared a single time. The chain recombines TRBV11-2 with TRBJ2-3; D gene unclear. V was pared by 3 bases and J by 4 bases, with 8 bases between. CDR1 is SGHAT and CDR2 is FQNNGV in the germline V gene. The CDR3 extends over 13 amino acids. The CDR3 nucleotides are TGTGCCAGCAGCTTCTTTCGGGCAGATACGCAGTATTTT. It translates to CASSFFRADTQYF.

The chain has TRBV15 and TRBJ2-7, with D unresolved. V was shortened by 0 bases and J by 7 bases, with 16 bases between the two germline ends. Germline values: CDR1 LNHNV, CDR2 YYDKDF (reference sequence). The length of the CDR3 is 15 residues. The chain's CDR3 is CATSRDINWGSEQYF. CDR3 coding DNA: TGTGCCACCAGCAGAGATATAAACTGGGGATCGGAGCAGTACTTC.

The chain carries TRBV7-9 and TRBJ2-1; 12 nucleotides agree with TRBD2. CDR1 and CDR2 from the germline V gene are SEHNR and FQNEAQ (reference sequence). The CDR3 length is 15 residues. Trimming cost V 5 bases and J 8 bases; bases outside gene matches: 7. In DNA form, the CDR3 reads TGTGCCAGCAGCGAGACTAGCGGGGGAGGCGATGAGCAGTTCTTC. As protein: CASSETSGGGDEQFF.

This clone came up once. The genes are TRBV11-2 and TRBJ2-7; 7 bases align to TRBD1. V shed 5 bases and J 8 bases; nucleotides not matched to a gene: 15. The CDR3 length is 15 residues. CDR1 and CDR2 (germline): SGHAT, FQNNGV. The CDR3 sequence: CASSTEGGPTSKQYF. The CDR3 region has the DNA TGTGCCAGCAGCACTGAAGGGGGCCCAACTTCTAAGCAGTACTTC.

The chain has TRBV11-2 and TRBJ1-3; D ambiguous. The germline V gene has CDR1 SGHAT and CDR2 FQNNGV. The CDR3 extends over 14 amino acids. The V and J ends lost 4 bases and 0 bases respectively, with 7 bases between them. CDR3 in amino acids: CASSSMSSGNTIYF. CDR3 in DNA: TGTGCCAGCAGCTCGATGAGCTCTGGAAACACCATATATTTT.

CDR3 in DNA: TGTGCCAGCTCACCGGGAATAGCGGGAGATGGGGCCAACGTCCTGACTTTC. This sequence encodes CASSPGIAGDGANVLTF. This chain connects TRBV18 to TRBJ2-6; 9 positions match TRBD2. CDR1 and CDR2 (germline): KGHSH, LQKENI. J lost 3 bases, V lost 3 bases, and 6 bases had no gene match. CDR3 length equals 17 residues.

This clone was detected once. V gene TRBV9 combines with J gene TRBJ2-3; 10 nucleotides line up with TRBD2. This CDR3 region has 18 residues. Germline CDR1 reads SGDLS; CDR2 reads YYNGEE. Trimming removed 0 bases from V and 3 bases from J; junction bases left unmatched: 10. CDR3 in DNA: TGTGCCAGCAGCGTAGAACCACCGGGACTAGCGTTGACAGATACGCAGTATTTT. Protein sequence: CASSVEPPGLALTDTQYF.

V gene TRBV2 combines with J gene TRBJ2-7; 7 nucleotides line up with TRBD1. V lost 2 bases to trimming and J lost 3 bases; unmatched junction nucleotides: 7. The CDR3 sequence is 15 residues long. The V gene's germline CDR1 is SNHLY and CDR2 FYNNEI. DNA for the CDR3: TGTGCCAGCAGTGAACAACAGGGGTCCTTCTACGAGCAGTACTTC. Translation: CASSEQQGSFYEQYF.

V usage is TRBV6-6 and J usage is TRBJ2-2, with TRBD2 identical over 14 bases. V lost 5 bases to trimming and J lost 3 bases; unmatched junction nucleotides: 14. CDR3 size: 20 residues. The V gene's germline CDR1 is MNHNY and CDR2 SVGAGI (reference sequence). The CDR3 coding sequence is TGTGCCAGCAGTCCAACACGGGGGACTAGCGGGAGAGGGGACACCGGGGAGCTGTTTTTT. It specifies CASSPTRGTSGRGDTGELFF.

This chain uses TRBV3-1 (or the pseudogene TRBV3-2) with TRBJ2-7; D is ambiguous. The germline V and J ends were trimmed by 1 base and 4 bases, with 5 bases remaining between them. Germline assignment: CDR1 LGHDT and CDR2 YNNKEL (reference sequence). The CDR3 has 12 residues. The CDR3 sequence is CASSQGVYEQYF. DNA of the CDR3: TGTGCCAGCAGCCAAGGCGTATACGAGCAGTACTTC.

The chain employs TRBV28 and TRBJ2-7; the match to TRBD2 covers 9 bases. The trim removed 6 bases at V and 2 bases at J, leaving 8 bases unmatched. This CDR3 has 15 residues. CDR1 and CDR2 from the germline V gene are MDHEN and SYDVKM. CDR3 protein: CASRPSGTSTYEQYF. CDR3 DNA: TGTGCCAGCAGGCCGTCCGGGACTAGCACCTACGAGCAGTACTTC.

The chain uses TRBV10-3 and TRBJ2-1; 14 positions match TRBD2. The CDR3 has 18 amino acids. V dropped 2 bases and J dropped 6; count of bases not matched to a gene: 9. Germline V lookup: CDR1 ENHRY, CDR2 SYGVKD. The CDR3 region is CAISERLAGGPWANEQFF. The CDR3 DNA follows: TGTGCCATCAGTGAGCGACTAGCGGGAGGGCCGTGGGCCAATGAGCAGTTCTTC.

The genes are TRBV18 and TRBJ2-3, with 11 bases fitting TRBD2. V lost 3 bases to trimming and J lost 2 bases; unmatched junction nucleotides: 25. The CDR3 has 23 amino acids. Germline loops: CDR1 KGHSH, CDR2 LQKENI. In nucleotides, the CDR3 is TGTGCCAGCTCACCCACGTACAGTTGGCTAGGGCTAGCGGGAGGTTCCAACACAGATACGCAGTATTTT. As protein: CASSPTYSWLGLAGGSNTDTQYF.

The rearrangement links TRBV18 to TRBJ2-1; TRBD1 aligns across 8 bases. Germline CDR1 KGHSH, CDR2 LQKENI. With V trimmed by 3 bases and J by 10 bases, 11 bases remained unmatched. The CDR3 sequence is 15 residues long. CDR3: CASSPDRGPLGEQFF. Here the CDR3 DNA reads TGTGCCAGCTCACCCGACAGGGGACCCCTTGGGGAGCAGTTCTTC.

The chain has TRBV6-5 and TRBJ1-4; D remains unclear. Germline V gives CDR1 MNHEY, CDR2 SVGAGI. The V end was cut by 7 bases, the J end by 6 bases, with 12 bases between. This CDR3 has 13 residues. For the CDR3, the DNA is TGTGCCAGCAATGTTCTACGAGATGAAAAACTGTTTTTT. Amino acids: CASNVLRDEKLFF.

The chain has TRBV27 and TRBJ2-7, with D maybe TRBD1 (7 bases). Germline loops: CDR1 MNHEY, CDR2 SMNVEV (reference sequence). The CDR3 extends over 13 amino acids. V was cut by 3 bases and J by 4 bases, with 10 bases left in between. The CDR3 protein is CASSLTGTYEQYF. The CDR3 DNA sequence: TGTGCCAGCAGTTTGACAGGGACTTACGAGCAGTACTTC.

The rearrangement joins TRBV6-4 to TRBJ1-2; 7 bases fit TRBD1. With V trimmed by 0 bases and J by 4 bases, 11 bases remained unmatched. The length of the CDR3 is 17 residues. The germline gives CDR1 MRHNA, CDR2 SNTAGT. CDR3 in DNA: TGTGCCAGCAGTGACTCTCCCCGATCGACAGGGTTCTATGGCTACACCTTC. As protein: CASSDSPRSTGFYGYTF.

This clone was observed a single time. The chain links TRBV7-9 to TRBJ2-6; D might be TRBD1 or TRBD2, each matching 7 bases. V lost 7 bases and J 0 bases, leaving 16 bases between the germline ends. CDR1 and CDR2 (germline): SEHNR, FQNEAQ (reference sequence). This CDR3 has 17 amino acids. The CDR3 loop is CASTRGGLSSGANVLTF. The CDR3 bases are TGTGCCAGCACCAGGGGGGGGCTCAGCTCTGGGGCCAACGTCCTGACTTTC. Based on the CDR3 plus reference TRBV7-9 and TRBJ2-6, the full variable domain is DTGVSQNPRHKITKRGQNVTFRCDPISEHNRLYWYRQTLGQGPEFLTYFQNEAQLEKSRLLSDRFSAERPKGSFSTLEIQRTEQGDSAMYLCASTRGGLSSGANVLTFGAGSRLTVL.

This clone was observed a single time. The chain links TRBV27 to TRBJ2-7; 10 bases line up with TRBD2. Germline trimming cut 6 bases from V and 5 bases from J; bases unmatched to any gene: 10. Germline CDR1 and CDR2: MNHEY and SMNVEV (reference sequence). The length of the CDR3 is 15 residues. The CDR3 coding sequence is TGTGCCAGCAGACGGCCGGGACTAGCGATCCACGAGCAGTACTTC. The encoded protein is CASRRPGLAIHEQYF.

The chain couples TRBV19 to TRBJ1-2; 8 positions match TRBD1. The CDR3 sequence is 14 residues long. Looked up from germline, CDR1 is LNHDA and CDR2 is SQIVND (reference sequence). The junction had 13 bases not matched to a gene; V was cut back by 9 bases and J by 7 bases. In nucleotides, the CDR3 is TGTGCCAGCAGATCCTTCAGGGGGCCCGGTGGCTACACCTTC. Translating gives CASRSFRGPGGYTF.

The chain joins TRBV3-1 (or the pseudogene TRBV3-2) to TRBJ1-5; D remains unclear. The CDR3 runs to 13 residues. V gave up 4 bases and J gave up 4 bases, with 8 bases separating them. Germline CDR1 and CDR2: LGHDT and YNNKEL (reference sequence). The CDR3, as DNA: TGTGCCAGCAGCCCTGATGAGAATCAGCCCCAGCATTTT. It yields the protein CASSPDENQPQHF.

The chain joins TRBV3-1 (or the pseudogene TRBV3-2) to TRBJ1-3; D is possibly TRBD1 (5 bases). With 1 base removed from V and 2 bases from J, the gap between germline ends came to 12 bases. The CDR3 extends over 16 amino acids. Per the germline V gene, CDR1 is LGHDT and CDR2 is YNNKEL (reference sequence). CDR3 bases: TGTGCCAGCAGCCAAGTGGGGCGGCGACCTGGAAACACCATATATTTT. It codes for CASSQVGRRPGNTIYF.

This chain links TRBV28 with TRBJ1-2; TRBD1 is a possible D gene (5 bases). Per germline, CDR1 MDHEN and CDR2 SYDVKM. V lost 5 bases to trimming and J lost 2 bases, with 18 bases between them. The CDR3 has 16 amino acids. CDR3 nucleotide sequence: TGTGCCAGCAGTAGCCCCACGGGGCCCCTAAACTATGGCTACACCTTC. Its protein is CASSSPTGPLNYGYTF.

This chain links TRBV15 with TRBJ1-4; D gene ambiguous. This CDR3 is 15 amino acids long. The germline gives CDR1 LNHNV, CDR2 YYDKDF (reference sequence). Trimming removed 0 bases from V and 8 bases from J, with 13 bases in between. The CDR3 sequence is CATSRDQRPGEKLFF. For the CDR3, the DNA is TGTGCCACCAGCAGAGATCAACGGCCGGGGGAAAAACTGTTTTTT.

Only a few counts were recorded for this clone. The chain employs TRBV19 and TRBJ2-1; 12 nucleotides align to TRBD2. The germline V gene has CDR1 LNHDA and CDR2 SQIVND (reference sequence). This CDR3 is 15 amino acids long. Trimming at V came to 5 bases and at J to 5 bases, leaving 4 bases not matched to a gene. The chain's CDR3 is CASSPRLAGDNEQFF. The CDR3 DNA is TGTGCCAGTAGTCCTCGACTAGCGGGGGACAATGAGCAGTTCTTC. Looking up the rest from reference TRBV19 and TRBJ2-1 gives the full variable domain: DGGITQSPKYLFRKEGQNVTLSCEQNLNHDAMYWYRQDPGQGLRLIYYSQIVNDFQKGDIAEGYSVSREKKESFPLTVTSAQKNPTAFYLCASSPRLAGDNEQFFGPGTRLTVL.